This T cell receptor beta chain comes out of a study of blood T cells in healthy people across ages. The overall study: Using template switching, researchers captured about one barcoded beta molecule for each two T cells.

In each sample, at least 6.5 million PBMCs were isolated. Germline CDR1 is SGHRS and CDR2 is YFSETQ. CDR3 length: 15 residues. The authors ran a second PCR of 7 to 11 cycles using a sample-barcoded 5' primer and a J-beta primer mix. TCRdb used MiXCR to reprocess the 5' RACE reads, holding one entry per CDR3 protein. The sample records roughly 2 million distinct CDR3 sequences, 49% being singletons. The rearrangement uses TRBV5-1 and TRBJ2-4; maybe TRBD2 (5 bases). Matching the DNA end better, TRBJ2-5 makes the J call doubtful. The specimen was blood. The receptor's source is a woman in her forties in good health. The CDR3 coding sequence is TGCGCCAGCAGCCCCCGGAGGTGGCAGCAAGAGACCCAGTACTTC. It specifies CASSPRRWQQETQYF.